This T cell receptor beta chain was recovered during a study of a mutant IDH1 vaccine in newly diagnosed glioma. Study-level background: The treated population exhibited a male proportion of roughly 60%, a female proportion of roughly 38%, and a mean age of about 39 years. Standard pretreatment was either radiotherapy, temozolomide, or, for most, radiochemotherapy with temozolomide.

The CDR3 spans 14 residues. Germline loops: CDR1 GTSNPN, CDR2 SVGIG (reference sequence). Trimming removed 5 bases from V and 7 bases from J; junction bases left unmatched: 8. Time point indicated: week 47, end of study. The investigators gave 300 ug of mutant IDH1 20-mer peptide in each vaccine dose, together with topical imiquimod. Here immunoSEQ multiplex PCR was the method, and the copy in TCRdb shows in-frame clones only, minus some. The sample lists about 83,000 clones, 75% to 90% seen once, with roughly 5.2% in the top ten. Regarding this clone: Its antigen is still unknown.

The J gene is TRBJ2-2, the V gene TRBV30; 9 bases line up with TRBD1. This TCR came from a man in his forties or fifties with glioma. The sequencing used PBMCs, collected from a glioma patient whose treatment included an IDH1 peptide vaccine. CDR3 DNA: TGTGCCTGGGGACAGGGGAGCACCTTCGGGGAGCTGTTTTTT. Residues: CAWGQGSTFGELFF.